The 4 T cell receptor beta chains reported below all come from one sample, sequenced in a study of T cells expressing NK-cell markers. Each CDR3 protein gets one entry in TCRdb, which reprocessed the 5' RACE reads and gives no DNA. Its clone listing holds over 150,000 distinct CDR3 sequences. Sequenced material: blood T cells: a sorted CD56 or NKG2C T cell subset, CD4+ or CD8+ T cells, or bulk PBMC T cells (not recorded which). The receptors were sampled from a woman in her forties or fifties in good health.

J is TRBJ1-2 and V is TRBV9; the D gene TCRdb calls, TRBD1, cannot be checked with no DNA. The CDR3 extends over 15 amino acids. Germline CDR1 is SGDLS and CDR2 is YYNGEE. CDR3 protein: CASSATSRGDYGYTF.

The CDR3 spells CASRNTSGSLNEQFF. The chain is built from TRBV10-2 and TRBJ2-1; TCRdb's D gene call, TRBD2, goes unchecked for lack of DNA. CDR3 size: 15 residues. Germline V CDR1 and CDR2: WSHSY, SAAADI.

J is TRBJ1-1 and V is TRBV19. This CDR3 comprises 11 residues. The V gene's germline CDR1 is LNHDA and CDR2 SQIVND (reference sequence). The CDR3 sequence: CASSIGTEAFF.

The chain links TRBV4-2 to TRBJ1-1; the TRBD1 assignment by TCRdb is unverifiable without DNA. The CDR3 is 14 amino acids. Germline CDR1 LGHNA, CDR2 YNFKEQ. The CDR3 reads CASSQEMDREEAFF.